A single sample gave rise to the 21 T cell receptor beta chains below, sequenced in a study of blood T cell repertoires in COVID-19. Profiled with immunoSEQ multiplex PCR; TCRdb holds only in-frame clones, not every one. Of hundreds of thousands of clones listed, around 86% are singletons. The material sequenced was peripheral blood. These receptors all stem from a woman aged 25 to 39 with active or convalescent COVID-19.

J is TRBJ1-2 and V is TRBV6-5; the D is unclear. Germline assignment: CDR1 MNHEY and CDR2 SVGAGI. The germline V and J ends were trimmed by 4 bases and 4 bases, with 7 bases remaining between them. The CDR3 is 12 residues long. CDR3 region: CASSSLAYGYTF. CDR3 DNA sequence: TGTGCCAGCAGTTCTTTAGCCTATGGCTACACCTTC.

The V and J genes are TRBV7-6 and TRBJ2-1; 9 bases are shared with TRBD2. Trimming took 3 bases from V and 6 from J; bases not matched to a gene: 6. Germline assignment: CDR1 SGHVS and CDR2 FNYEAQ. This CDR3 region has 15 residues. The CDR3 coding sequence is TGTGCCAGCAGCTTTGGCGGGGGGGCTGGCAATGAGCAGTTCTTC. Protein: CASSFGGGAGNEQFF. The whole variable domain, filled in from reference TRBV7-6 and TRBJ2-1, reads GAGVSQSPRYKVTKRGQDVALRCDPISGHVSLYWYRQALGQGPEFLTYFNYEAQQDKSGLPNDRFSAERPEGSISTLTIQRTEQRDSAMYRCASSFGGGAGNEQFFGPGTRLTVL.

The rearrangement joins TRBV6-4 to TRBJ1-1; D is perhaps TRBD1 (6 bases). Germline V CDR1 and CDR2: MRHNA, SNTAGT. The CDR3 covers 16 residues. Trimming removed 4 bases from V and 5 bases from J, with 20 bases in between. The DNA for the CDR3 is TGTGCCAGCAGTGGTAGTGGGGGCCCTGAGGGGACTGAAGCTTTCTTT. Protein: CASSGSGGPEGTEAFF.

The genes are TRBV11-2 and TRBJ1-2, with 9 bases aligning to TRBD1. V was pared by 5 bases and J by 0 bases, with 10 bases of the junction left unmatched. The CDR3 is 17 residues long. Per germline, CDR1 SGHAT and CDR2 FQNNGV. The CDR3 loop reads CASSQGTGIPSNYGYTF. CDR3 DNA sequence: TGTGCCAGCAGCCAAGGGACAGGGATCCCCTCTAACTATGGCTACACCTTC.

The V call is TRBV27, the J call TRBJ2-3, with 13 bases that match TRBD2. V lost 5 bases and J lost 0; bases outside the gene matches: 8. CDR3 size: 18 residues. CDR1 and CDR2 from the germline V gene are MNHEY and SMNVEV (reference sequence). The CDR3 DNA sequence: TGTGCCAGCAGTCTACGGGGGACTAGCGGGGTCAGCACAGATACGCAGTATTTT. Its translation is CASSLRGTSGVSTDTQYF.

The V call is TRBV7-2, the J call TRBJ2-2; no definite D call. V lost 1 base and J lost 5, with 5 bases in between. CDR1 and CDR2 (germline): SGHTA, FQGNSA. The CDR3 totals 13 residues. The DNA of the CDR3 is TGTGCCAGCAGCTTAGTTCATACCGGGGAGCTGTTTTTT. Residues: CASSLVHTGELFF.

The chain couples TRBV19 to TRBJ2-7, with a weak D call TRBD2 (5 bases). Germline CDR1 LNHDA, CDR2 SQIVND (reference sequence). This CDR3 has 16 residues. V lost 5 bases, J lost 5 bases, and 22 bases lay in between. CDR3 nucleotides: TGTGCCAGTAGTCCCCTCTCCCAGCGGACTTTGCACGAGCAGTACTTC. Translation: CASSPLSQRTLHEQYF.

DNA of the CDR3: TGTGCCAGCCCCGGACTAGGTAATGAGCAGTTCTTC. Protein sequence: CASPGLGNEQFF. The chain joins TRBV2 to TRBJ2-1; 7 nucleotides match TRBD2. Germline CDR1 reads SNHLY; CDR2 reads FYNNEI. The CDR3 totals 12 residues. J gave up 7 bases and V 8 bases, and 5 bases lay outside the gene matches.

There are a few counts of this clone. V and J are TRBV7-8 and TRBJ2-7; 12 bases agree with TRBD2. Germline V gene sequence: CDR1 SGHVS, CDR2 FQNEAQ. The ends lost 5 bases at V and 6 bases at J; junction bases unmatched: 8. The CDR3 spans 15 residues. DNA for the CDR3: TGTGCCAGCAGCCAATCTAGCGGGGGGGCCCTCGAGCAGTACTTC. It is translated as CASSQSSGGALEQYF.

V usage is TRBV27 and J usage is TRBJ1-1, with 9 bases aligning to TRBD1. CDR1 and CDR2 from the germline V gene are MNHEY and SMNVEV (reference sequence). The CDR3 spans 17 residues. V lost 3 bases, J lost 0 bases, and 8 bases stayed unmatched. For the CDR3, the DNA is TGTGCCAGCAGTTTGACACAGGGGGCCTCTATGAACACTGAAGCTTTCTTT. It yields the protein CASSLTQGASMNTEAFF.

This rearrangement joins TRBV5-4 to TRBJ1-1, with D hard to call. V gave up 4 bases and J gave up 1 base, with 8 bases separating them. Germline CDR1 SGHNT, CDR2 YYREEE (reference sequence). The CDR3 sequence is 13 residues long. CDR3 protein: CASSKTTNTEAFF. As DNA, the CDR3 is TGTGCCAGCAGCAAGACAACGAACACTGAAGCTTTCTTT.

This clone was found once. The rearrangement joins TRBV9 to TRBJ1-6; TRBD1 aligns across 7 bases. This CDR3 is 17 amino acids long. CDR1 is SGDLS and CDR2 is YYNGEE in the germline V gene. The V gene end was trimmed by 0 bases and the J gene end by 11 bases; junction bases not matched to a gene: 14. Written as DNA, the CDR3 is TGTGCCAGCAGCGTAGGACCGACGACAGGGACAGCCCCACCCCTCCACTTT. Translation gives CASSVGPTTGTAPPLHF.

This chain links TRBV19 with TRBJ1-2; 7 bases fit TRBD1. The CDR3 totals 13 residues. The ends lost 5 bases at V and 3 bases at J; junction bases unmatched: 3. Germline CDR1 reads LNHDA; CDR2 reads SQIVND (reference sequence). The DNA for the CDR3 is TGTGCCAGTAGTGTAACAGGGGACTATGGCTACACCTTC. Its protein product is CASSVTGDYGYTF.

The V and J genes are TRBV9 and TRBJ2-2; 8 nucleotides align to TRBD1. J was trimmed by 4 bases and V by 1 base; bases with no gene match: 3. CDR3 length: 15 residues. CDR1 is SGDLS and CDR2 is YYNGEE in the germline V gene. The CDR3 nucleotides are TGTGCCAGCAGCGTATCACAGGGGGGCACCGGGGAGCTGTTTTTT. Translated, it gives CASSVSQGGTGELFF.

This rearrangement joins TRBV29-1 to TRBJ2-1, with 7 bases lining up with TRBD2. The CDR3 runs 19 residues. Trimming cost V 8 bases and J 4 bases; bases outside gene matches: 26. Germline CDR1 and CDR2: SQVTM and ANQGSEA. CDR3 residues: CSIGSMAAGSGYRYNEQFF. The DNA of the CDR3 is TGCAGCATCGGGTCTATGGCGGCAGGTAGCGGGTATAGGTACAATGAGCAGTTCTTC.

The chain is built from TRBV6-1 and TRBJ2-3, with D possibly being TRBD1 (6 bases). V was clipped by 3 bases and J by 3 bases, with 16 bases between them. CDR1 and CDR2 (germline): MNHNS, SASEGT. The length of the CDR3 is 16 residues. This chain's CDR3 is CASSDLQGRPTDTQYF. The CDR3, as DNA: TGTGCCAGCAGTGATCTCCAGGGGCGGCCGACAGATACGCAGTATTTT.

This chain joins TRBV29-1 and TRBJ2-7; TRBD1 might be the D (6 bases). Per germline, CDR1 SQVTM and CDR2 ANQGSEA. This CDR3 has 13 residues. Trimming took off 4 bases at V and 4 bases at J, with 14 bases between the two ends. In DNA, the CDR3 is TGCAGCGTTGTTCGGGACAACGTTTACGAGCAGTACTTC. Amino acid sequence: CSVVRDNVYEQYF.

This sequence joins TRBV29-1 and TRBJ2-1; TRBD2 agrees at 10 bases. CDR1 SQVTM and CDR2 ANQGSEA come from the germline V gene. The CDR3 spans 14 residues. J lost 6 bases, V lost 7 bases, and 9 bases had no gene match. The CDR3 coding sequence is TGCAGCGCCGCCAGCGGGAGGGCGTCCAATGAGCAGTTCTTC. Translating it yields CSAASGRASNEQFF.

The CDR3 coding sequence is TGTGCCAGCAGCTTATGGCAGGGTCGAGGCTACACCTTC. Translating it yields CASSLWQGRGYTF. V usage is TRBV7-6 and J usage is TRBJ1-2; a weak D match, TRBD1 (5 bases). Germline lookup yields CDR1 SGHVS and CDR2 FNYEAQ. This CDR3 spans 13 amino acids. Trimming took 2 bases from V and 8 from J, leaving 12 bases between them.

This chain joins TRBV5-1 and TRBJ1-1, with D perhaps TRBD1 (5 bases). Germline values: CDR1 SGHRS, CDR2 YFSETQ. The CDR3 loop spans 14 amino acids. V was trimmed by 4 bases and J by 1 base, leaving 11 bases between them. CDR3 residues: CASSPITGNTEAFF. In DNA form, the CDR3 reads TGCGCCAGCAGCCCCATCACAGGGAACACTGAAGCTTTCTTT.

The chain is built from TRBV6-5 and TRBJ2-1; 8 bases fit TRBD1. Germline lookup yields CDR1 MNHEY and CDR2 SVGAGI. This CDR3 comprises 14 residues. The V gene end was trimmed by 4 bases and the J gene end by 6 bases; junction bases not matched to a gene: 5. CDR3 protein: CASSFQGAPNEQFF. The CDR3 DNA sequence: TGTGCCAGCAGTTTCCAGGGGGCGCCCAATGAGCAGTTCTTC.